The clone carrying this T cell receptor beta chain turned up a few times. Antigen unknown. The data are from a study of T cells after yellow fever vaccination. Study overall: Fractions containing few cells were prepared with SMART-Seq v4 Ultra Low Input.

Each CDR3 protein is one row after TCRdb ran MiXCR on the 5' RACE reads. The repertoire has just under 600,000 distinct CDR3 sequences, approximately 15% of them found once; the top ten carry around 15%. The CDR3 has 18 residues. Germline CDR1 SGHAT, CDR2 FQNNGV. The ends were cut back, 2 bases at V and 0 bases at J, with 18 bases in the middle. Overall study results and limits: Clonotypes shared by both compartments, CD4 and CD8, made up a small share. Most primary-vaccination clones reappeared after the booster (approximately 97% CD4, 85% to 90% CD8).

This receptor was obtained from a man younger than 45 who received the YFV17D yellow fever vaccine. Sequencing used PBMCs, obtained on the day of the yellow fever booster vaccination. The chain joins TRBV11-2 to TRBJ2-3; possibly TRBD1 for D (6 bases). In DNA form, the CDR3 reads TGTGCCAGCAGCTTAACTGACAGGACTCATCCTAGCACAGATACGCAGTATTTT. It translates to CASSLTDRTHPSTDTQYF. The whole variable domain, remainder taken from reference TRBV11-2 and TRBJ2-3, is EAGVAQSPRYKIIEKRQSVAFWCNPISGHATLYWYQQILGQGPKLLIQFQNNGVVDDSQLPKDRFSAERLKGVDSTLKIQPAKLEDSAVYLCASSLTDRTHPSTDTQYFGPGTRLTVL.